The clone carrying this T cell receptor (beta chain) showed up just a few times. This specimen comes from a study of T-cell memory formation after mild COVID-19. The junction had 3 bases not matched to a gene; V was cut back by 2 bases and J by 1 base. This CDR3 comprises 16 residues. Germline loops: CDR1 SGHTA, CDR2 FQGNSA. Using its own MiXCR run on the 5' RACE reads, TCRdb lists one record per CDR3 protein. The data show around 300,000 distinct CDR3 sequences, about an eighth seen once. Material for sequencing was PBMCs or a T cell subset sorted from them (not recorded which). This chain connects TRBV7-2 to TRBJ2-3; TRBD1 matches at 10 bases. The receptor was derived from a man between 18 and 29 years old who had mild COVID-19 (a few samples of this study predate the infection). Cell type and time point are not known. The CDR3 nucleotides are TGTGCCAGCAGCTTACAGGGGACAGGGGGCACAGATACGCAGTATTTT. It yields the protein CASSLQGTGGTDTQYF. The full variable domain, with the rest looked up from reference TRBV7-2 and TRBJ2-3, is GAGVSQSPSNKVTEKGKDVELRCDPISGHTALYWYRQSLGQGLEFLIYFQGNSAPDKSGLPSDRFSAERTGGSVSTLTIQRTQQEDSAVYLCASSLQGTGGTDTQYFGPGTRLTVL.